Below are 30 T cell receptor beta chains sequenced from a single sample in a study of a mutant IDH1 vaccine in newly diagnosed glioma. The time point was: week 5, during vaccination. Doses of 300 ug of mutant IDH1 20-mer peptide were given with topical imiquimod. Data came from immunoSEQ multiplex PCR; TCRdb stores just in-frame clones and leaves some out. This table holds 35,000 to 45,000 clones, about four fifths found once. These receptors' antigens are unknown. The sample in question was PBMCs, obtained from a glioma patient whose treatment included an IDH1 peptide vaccine. The receptor set was obtained from a man aged 50-59 years with glioma.

Only one count was recorded for this clone. This chain links TRBV7-8 with TRBJ2-7, with 7 bases identical to TRBD1. The CDR3 covers 16 residues. The ends lost 2 bases at V and 4 bases at J; junction bases unmatched: 11. Germline assignment: CDR1 SGHVS and CDR2 FQNEAQ. The CDR3 here is CASSLIYLGQKYEQYF. CDR3 DNA sequence: TGTGCCAGCAGCTTAATCTATCTGGGACAGAAGTACGAGCAGTACTTC.

The rearrangement links TRBV28 to TRBJ2-5; no reliable D call. Germline V lookup: CDR1 MDHEN, CDR2 SYDVKM. The CDR3 has 15 amino acids. V was shortened by 6 bases and J by 2 bases, with 16 bases between the two germline ends. In DNA, the CDR3 is TGTGCCAGCAGACGAGGCGACACGTCACAAGAGACCCAGTACTTC. Amino acids: CASRRGDTSQETQYF.

V is TRBV30 and J is TRBJ2-7; 10 nucleotides agree with TRBD2. V lost 0 bases and J lost 3; bases outside the gene matches: 5. This CDR3 comprises 15 residues. Germline CDR1 reads GTSNPN; CDR2 reads SVGIG (reference sequence). CDR3 region: CAWSVLLAGNYEQYF. The CDR3 coding sequence is TGTGCCTGGAGTGTACTACTAGCGGGGAACTACGAGCAGTACTTC.

The sample holds one count of this clone. The CDR3 nucleotides are TGCGCCAGCAGCTTGGAGTGGGGAGATACGCAGTATTTT. Its translation is CASSLEWGDTQYF. The rearrangement joins TRBV5-1 to TRBJ2-3; D gene unclear. CDR3 length: 13 amino acids. Trimming took 0 bases from V and 5 from J, leaving 7 bases between them. Germline CDR1 SGHRS, CDR2 YFSETQ. Looking up the rest from reference TRBV5-1 and TRBJ2-3 gives the full variable domain: KAGVTQTPRYLIKTRGQQVTLSCSPISGHRSVSWYQQTPGQGLQFLFEYFSETQRNKGNFPGRFSGRQFSNSRSEMNVSTLELGDSALYLCASSLEWGDTQYFGPGTRLTVL.

The V gene is TRBV4-1, the J gene TRBJ2-3; D remains ambiguous. Germline V gene lookup returns CDR1 MGHRA and CDR2 YSYEKL. The germline V and J ends were trimmed by 0 bases and 3 bases, with 10 bases remaining between them. The CDR3 has 15 residues. The DNA of the CDR3 is TGCGCCAGCAGCCAAGATCTAGAATGGACAGATACGCAGTATTTT. This translates into CASSQDLEWTDTQYF.

The chain couples TRBV5-4 to TRBJ2-5; the D is unclear. The CDR3 has 14 residues. V was clipped by 4 bases and J by 5 bases, with 15 bases between them. CDR1 and CDR2 from the germline V gene are SGHNT and YYREEE (reference sequence). The CDR3 is CASSLGLLEETQYF. CDR3 DNA: TGTGCCAGCAGCCTGGGCCTCCTAGAGGAGACCCAGTACTTC.

The rearrangement joins TRBV10-3 to TRBJ2-7; 9 bases match TRBD2. The CDR3 extends over 14 amino acids. The ends lost 10 bases at V and 6 bases at J; junction bases unmatched: 13. Germline V CDR1 and CDR2: ENHRY, SYGVKD. CDR3 DNA: TGTGCCACTAGCCCCGGGACTAGCAACCGCGAGCAGTACTTC. Its translation is CATSPGTSNREQYF.

The gene calls are TRBV19 and TRBJ2-7; 8 nucleotides align to TRBD2. The CDR3 is made up of 13 amino acids. Per germline, CDR1 LNHDA and CDR2 SQIVND (reference sequence). Trimming removed 3 bases from V and 3 bases from J; junction bases left unmatched: 1. The chain's CDR3 is CASSITSGYEQYF. CDR3 sequence (DNA): TGTGCCAGTAGTATCACTAGCGGCTACGAGCAGTACTTC.

The CDR3 reads CASSAPQGLTEAFF. The CDR3 DNA reads TGTGCCAGCAGTGCGCCCCAGGGGCTCACTGAAGCTTTCTTT. This rearrangement joins TRBV25-1 to TRBJ1-1; D may be TRBD1 (6 bases). CDR1 is MGHDK and CDR2 is SYGVNS in the germline V gene. Trimming removed 4 bases from V and 4 bases from J, with 13 bases in between. This CDR3 comprises 14 residues.

This clone was found once. The V call is TRBV7-9, the J call TRBJ2-7; D may be TRBD2 (6 bases). The length of the CDR3 is 12 residues. V gave up 3 bases and J gave up 7 bases, with 10 bases separating them. The germline CDR1 and CDR2 sequences are SEHNR and FQNEAQ (reference sequence). CDR3 in amino acids: CASSFEGREQYF. The CDR3 coding sequence is TGTGCCAGCAGCTTTGAGGGGAGGGAGCAGTACTTC.

This rearrangement joins TRBV7-8 to TRBJ2-7; D perhaps matches TRBD1 (6 bases). The length of the CDR3 is 13 residues. Germline V gene data show CDR1 as SGHVS and CDR2 as FQNEAQ. V was trimmed by 5 bases and J by 12 bases, leaving 20 bases between them. The CDR3 nucleotides read TGTGCCAGCAGCCTCTCCCCTCAGGGGTTGGTGTACTTC. Amino acid sequence: CASSLSPQGLVYF. Full variable domain (rest looked up from reference TRBV7-8 and TRBJ2-7): GAGVSQSPRYKVAKRGQDVALRCDPISGHVSLFWYQQALGQGPEFLTYFQNEAQLDKSGLPSDRFFAERPEGSVSTLKIQRTQQEDSAVYLCASSLSPQGLVYFGPGTRLTVT.

The chain is built from TRBV25-1 and TRBJ1-4; D is perhaps TRBD1 (5 bases). Germline-derived CDR1 and CDR2 are MGHDK and SYGVNS. V gave up 5 bases and J gave up 6 bases, with 16 bases separating them. CDR3 length: 15 residues. CDR3 amino acids: CASSPRLGGDEKLFF. The CDR3 coding sequence is TGTGCCAGCAGTCCCCGGCTGGGGGGGGATGAAAAACTGTTTTTT.

This chain uses TRBV5-1 with TRBJ2-7; 8 positions match TRBD1. V was pared by 6 bases and J by 3 bases, with 8 bases of the junction left unmatched. CDR1 is SGHRS and CDR2 is YFSETQ in the germline V gene. The CDR3 has 14 residues. CDR3: CASTSAGGVYEQYF. DNA for the CDR3: TGCGCCAGCACCTCCGCAGGGGGCGTCTACGAGCAGTACTTC.

The chain has TRBV27 and TRBJ2-7; D perhaps matches TRBD2 (6 bases). Trimming removed 4 bases at V and 1 base at J, with 8 bases between. Per germline, CDR1 MNHEY and CDR2 SMNVEV (reference sequence). The CDR3 sequence is 13 residues long. The CDR3 bases are TGTGCCAGCAGTTCTGGAGGGTCCTACGAGCAGTACTTC. This sequence encodes CASSSGGSYEQYF.

This rearrangement joins TRBV7-2 to TRBJ2-3; 8 nucleotides line up with TRBD2. From germline, CDR1 is SGHTA and CDR2 FQGNSA. The V and J ends lost 1 base and 1 base, in that order; junction bases with no gene match: 4. This CDR3 has 16 residues. Written as DNA, the CDR3 is TGTGCCAGCAGCTTAGGGACAGCGGGAGGCACAGATACGCAGTATTTT. It codes for CASSLGTAGGTDTQYF.

This sequence joins TRBV7-8 and TRBJ2-5; unclear D gene. Germline loops: CDR1 SGHVS, CDR2 FQNEAQ. The V gene lost 2 bases and the J gene lost 4 bases, with 14 bases spanning the gap. This CDR3 region has 15 residues. CDR3 region: CASSLMGLHGETQYF. The CDR3 DNA follows: TGTGCCAGCAGCTTAATGGGCCTACACGGAGAGACCCAGTACTTC.

This clone was counted a single time. The V and J genes are TRBV28 and TRBJ1-4; weak D call: TRBD1 (5 bases). Per germline, CDR1 MDHEN and CDR2 SYDVKM. The ends were cut back, 6 bases at V and 5 bases at J, with 10 bases in the middle. CDR3 length: 13 amino acids. The CDR3, as DNA: TGTGCCAGCAGGGGACCGAACAATGAAAAACTGTTTTTT. Translation: CASRGPNNEKLFF.

This rearrangement joins TRBV5-6 to TRBJ2-1; possibly TRBD1 for D (5 bases). The CDR3 extends over 15 amino acids. Germline assignment: CDR1 SGHDT and CDR2 YYEEEE. Trimming left V 0 bases short and J 7 bases short, with 14 bases between. The CDR3 loop reads CASSLVEVRVNEQFF. The CDR3 DNA is TGTGCCAGCAGCTTGGTCGAGGTCAGGGTAAATGAGCAGTTCTTC.

This clone was detected only once. The V and J genes are TRBV7-9 and TRBJ2-2; D not resolved. The germline V gene encodes CDR1 SEHNR and CDR2 FQNEAQ (reference sequence). This CDR3 has 15 amino acids. Trimming shortened V by 1 base and J by 0 bases, and 6 bases separated the two germline ends. CDR3 sequence reads: CASSLDSPNTGELFF. CDR3 bases: TGTGCCAGCAGCTTAGATAGCCCGAACACCGGGGAGCTGTTTTTT.

This chain connects TRBV5-1 to TRBJ2-7; TRBD1 is a possible D gene (5 bases). CDR3 length: 12 residues. Trimming pared 3 bases from V and 6 bases from J, leaving 10 bases between. Looked up from germline, CDR1 is SGHRS and CDR2 is YFSETQ. CDR3 DNA sequence: TGCGCCAGCAGCTCCCAGGGCTCCGAGCAGTACTTC. Amino acid sequence: CASSSQGSEQYF.

In this sample, this clone turned up a few times. The V and J genes are TRBV10-3 and TRBJ1-1; the D is unclear. Trimming took 2 bases from V and 4 from J, leaving 5 bases between them. Germline values: CDR1 ENHRY, CDR2 SYGVKD. This CDR3 contains 12 residues. CDR3 region: CAISEDSTEAFF. The CDR3 bases are TGTGCCATCAGTGAGGATTCCACTGAAGCTTTCTTT.

The V call is TRBV5-1, the J call TRBJ2-7; TRBD1 is a possible D gene (5 bases). Germline lookup yields CDR1 SGHRS and CDR2 YFSETQ. The CDR3 extends over 14 amino acids. V lost 1 base to trimming and J lost 0 bases, with 8 bases between them. The chain's CDR3 is CASSLFQGSYEQYF. The CDR3 DNA reads as TGCGCCAGCAGCTTGTTCCAGGGCTCCTACGAGCAGTACTTC.

DNA for the CDR3: TGTGCCAGCAAAAAGGGTACAGGCGGCAATCAGCCCCAGCATTTT. Residues: CASKKGTGGNQPQHF. The rearrangement links TRBV6-5 to TRBJ1-5; a weak D match, TRBD1 (5 bases). The germline V and J ends were trimmed by 7 bases and 2 bases, with 15 bases remaining between them. Looked up from germline, CDR1 is MNHEY and CDR2 is SVGAGI. The CDR3 length is 15 residues.

The table lists this clone with a count of one. The chain has TRBV13 and TRBJ2-3; D gene unclear. This CDR3 comprises 13 residues. The V end lost 5 bases, the J end lost 1 base, and 7 bases lay between the germline ends. The germline V gene encodes CDR1 PRHDT and CDR2 FYEKMQ (reference sequence). The CDR3 region has the DNA TGTGCCAGCAGCAAACGGGGCACAGATACGCAGTATTTT. It codes for CASSKRGTDTQYF. Full variable domain (remainder filled in from reference TRBV13 and TRBJ2-3): AAGVIQSPRHLIKEKRETATLKCYPIPRHDTVYWYQQGPGQDPQFLISFYEKMQSDKGSIPDRFSAQQFSDYHSELNMSSLELGDSALYFCASSKRGTDTQYFGPGTRLTVL.

The genes are TRBV10-3 and TRBJ2-4, with a weak D call TRBD2 (7 bases). In germline, CDR1 is ENHRY, CDR2 SYGVKD. The ends were cut back, 4 bases at V and 4 bases at J, with 14 bases in the middle. This CDR3 has 15 residues. CDR3 DNA sequence: TGTGCCATCAGTGGGGGGCGGGAGAGAAAAAACATTCAGTACTTC. Amino acid sequence: CAISGGRERKNIQYF.

This rearrangement joins TRBV28 to TRBJ1-5; D uncertain. The V end lost 8 bases, the J end lost 0 bases, and 14 bases lay between the germline ends. The germline CDR1 and CDR2 sequences are MDHEN and SYDVKM. This CDR3 region has 15 residues. The CDR3 spells CASGPWVDSNQPQHF. The DNA for the CDR3 is TGTGCCAGCGGTCCGTGGGTAGATAGCAATCAGCCCCAGCATTTT.

The V and J genes are TRBV28 and TRBJ2-7; D ambiguous. Trimming left V 3 bases short and J 2 bases short, with 11 bases between. The CDR3 extends over 14 amino acids. Germline CDR1 reads MDHEN; CDR2 reads SYDVKM. This CDR3 is CASSFRGITYEQYF. CDR3 coding DNA: TGTGCCAGCAGTTTCCGAGGTATTACCTACGAGCAGTACTTC.

The chain combines TRBV27 with TRBJ2-7; 8 bases align to TRBD2. CDR1 and CDR2 from the germline V gene are MNHEY and SMNVEV (reference sequence). This CDR3 contains 13 residues. Trimming at V came to 4 bases and at J to 5 bases, leaving 4 bases not matched to a gene. The CDR3 region has the DNA TGTGCCAGCAGTTGGAGCGGGAGCCACGAGCAGTACTTC. It yields the protein CASSWSGSHEQYF.

The gene calls are TRBV20-1 and TRBJ2-7; D perhaps matches TRBD1 (6 bases). Germline V gene sequence: CDR1 DFQATT, CDR2 SNEGSKA (reference sequence). The CDR3 totals 11 residues. Trimming took off 7 bases at V and 5 bases at J, with 12 bases between the two ends. The CDR3 loop is CSVNRVDEQYF. The CDR3 nucleotides are TGCAGTGTCAACAGGGTCGACGAGCAGTACTTC.

The rearrangement uses TRBV6-5 and TRBJ1-1; a weak D match, TRBD1 (5 bases). With 6 bases removed from V and 1 base from J, the gap between germline ends came to 9 bases. The germline V gene encodes CDR1 MNHEY and CDR2 SVGAGI. The CDR3 sequence is 13 residues long. The CDR3, as DNA: TGTGCCAGCAGGACAGTAAGGAACACTGAAGCTTTCTTT. It encodes CASRTVRNTEAFF.